The next 28 T cell receptor beta chains were all read from a single sample in a study of T-cell reconstitution after alpha-beta-depleted transplantation in children (dated by TCRdb to about 2016). Library preparation used PCR. Sequencing was carried out with an Illumina HiSeq 2500. TCR library preparation used molecular barcoding, with unique molecular identifiers applied to normalize quantification of the TCRbeta repertoire. The raw public reads went through TCRdb reprocessing: fastp at Q25, MiXCR clone calling, in-frame beta chains kept. Every distinct CDR3 protein forms one entry, paired with its most common genes and DNA. This sample is represented by 230,000 or so distinct CDR3 sequences; more than 10% of them were singletons. The ten largest account for approximately 2.9% of the sample. The sample in question was PBMCs from the stem cell graft donor, obtained from the stem cell graft. These receptors were taken from a human donor who donated a stem cell graft to a child with acute lymphoblastic leukemia.

This clonotype has ten or more counts. The rearrangement uses TRBV27 and TRBJ2-3; D is perhaps TRBD1 (6 bases). CDR1 and CDR2 from the germline V gene are MNHEY and SMNVEV (reference sequence). The CDR3 is 16 amino acids. V was trimmed by 5 bases and J by 0 bases, leaving 15 bases between them. DNA for the CDR3: TGTGCCAGCAGTCGACGGTGGGGGCTTAGCACAGATACGCAGTATTTT. Translating it yields CASSRRWGLSTDTQYF.

This clonotype was seen more than once but under ten times. The V and J genes are TRBV20-1 and TRBJ2-1, with 7 positions matching TRBD2. After removal of 6 bases from V and 15 bases from J, the junction contained 17 bases not matched to a gene. The germline V gene encodes CDR1 DFQATT and CDR2 SNEGSKA (reference sequence). This CDR3 is built from 13 residues. The CDR3: CSARGLAEGIAFF. CDR3 DNA sequence: TGCAGTGCCCGGGGCCTAGCGGAGGGGATAGCGTTCTTC.

As for this clonotype: This may be a read error: a much more frequent sequence differs by one nucleotide. The gene calls are TRBV6-1 and TRBJ2-5; D is tentatively TRBD1 or TRBD2 (5 bases each). Germline V gives CDR1 MNHNS, CDR2 SASEGT. This CDR3 spans 14 amino acids. The germline V and J ends were trimmed by 7 bases and 4 bases, with 16 bases remaining between them. CDR3 sequence: CASIQGPSPETQYF. The DNA for the CDR3 is TGTGCCAGCATCCAGGGACCTTCCCCAGAGACCCAGTACTTC.

This clonotype has a count of ten or more. The J gene is TRBJ1-4, the V gene TRBV10-3; tentatively, D is TRBD1 (5 bases). The CDR3 is 15 amino acids. Trimming pared 3 bases from V and 7 bases from J, leaving 15 bases between. CDR1 and CDR2 from the germline V gene are ENHRY and SYGVKD. The CDR3 DNA sequence: TGTGCCATCAGTGAAGACTCTCTACAGGTTGAAAAACTGTTTTTT. This encodes CAISEDSLQVEKLFF.

This clonotype was counted many times. The chain carries TRBV7-2 and TRBJ2-1, with 11 bases fitting TRBD2. With 0 bases clipped from V and 15 bases from J, the junction kept 7 bases outside the gene matches. The CDR3 sequence is 14 residues long. Germline CDR1 reads SGHTA; CDR2 reads FQGNSA. CDR3 nucleotides: TGTGCCAGCAGCTTAGCGCAGACTAGCGGGGTGGGGTTCTTC. Translation: CASSLAQTSGVGFF.

This clonotype was recorded a few times. The rearrangement joins TRBV5-1 to TRBJ2-5; 8 bases are shared with TRBD1. This CDR3 is 14 amino acids long. V shed 4 bases, J shed 1 base, and the junction held 3 bases outside the gene matches. Germline CDR1 is SGHRS and CDR2 is YFSETQ. The CDR3 here is CASSGTGVQETQYF. In DNA form, the CDR3 reads TGCGCCAGCAGCGGGACAGGCGTCCAAGAGACCCAGTACTTC.

This clonotype was seen ten or more times. The chain is built from TRBV24-1 and TRBJ1-5, with D possibly being TRBD1 (5 bases). Germline assignment: CDR1 KGHDR and CDR2 SFDVKD. Trimming stripped 3 bases from V and 14 bases from J, with 13 bases between. The CDR3 consists of 12 residues. The CDR3 DNA follows: TGTGCCACCAGTGATGGGGACGGGAGAAAGCATTTT. This encodes CATSDGDGRKHF.

This clonotype was counted ten times or more. The gene calls are TRBV6-2 or TRBV6-3 and TRBJ1-1, with 8 bases lining up with TRBD1. CDR3 length: 14 residues. Losses at the gene ends were 6 bases for V and 2 bases for J; bases not matched to a gene: 5. Germline assignment: CDR1 MNHEY and CDR2 SVGEGT. The CDR3: CASRTGTGNTEAFF. The CDR3 DNA follows: TGTGCCAGCAGGACCGGGACAGGCAACACTGAAGCTTTCTTT.

V gene TRBV20-1 combines with J gene TRBJ2-7; 8 bases are shared with TRBD1. J gave up 2 bases and V 6 bases, and 6 bases lay outside the gene matches. The CDR3 runs to 13 residues. Germline V gives CDR1 DFQATT, CDR2 SNEGSKA (reference sequence). As DNA, the CDR3 is TGCAGTGCCTGGGACAGGTCTGCCTACGAGCAGTACTTC. Its protein product is CSAWDRSAYEQYF.

This clonotype was observed a handful of times. A much larger clone differs from this one at a single base, so this may be a read error. The V call is TRBV27, the J call TRBJ2-6; possibly TRBD1 for D (6 bases). The CDR3 loop spans 15 amino acids. Looked up from germline, CDR1 is MNHEY and CDR2 is SMNVEV (reference sequence). The CDR3 DNA follows: TGTGCCAGCAGTCCAGACAGGTCTGGGGCCAACGGCCTGACTTTC. Protein sequence: CASSPDRSGANGLTF.

V usage is TRBV6-5 and J usage is TRBJ2-6; D uncertain. The CDR3 runs to 19 residues. V shed 0 bases and J shed 2 bases, with 17 bases lying between them. Germline V CDR1 and CDR2: MNHEY, SVGAGI. CDR3 amino acids: CASSYSRWAFNPGANVLTF. The CDR3 DNA reads TGTGCCAGCAGTTACTCTAGGTGGGCATTTAATCCTGGGGCCAACGTCCTGACTTTC.

This clonotype was counted ten times or more. The chain carries TRBV9 and TRBJ1-1; maybe TRBD1 (5 bases). CDR3 size: 15 residues. Per the germline V gene, CDR1 is SGDLS and CDR2 is YYNGEE. Trimming removed 3 bases at V and 0 bases at J, with 12 bases between. In nucleotides, the CDR3 is TGTGCCAGCAGCGCGGAGACAGACATGAACACTGAAGCTTTCTTT. Protein product: CASSAETDMNTEAFF.

This clonotype was seen at least ten times. The chain joins TRBV7-9 to TRBJ1-2; D gene unclear. CDR3 size: 11 residues. V dropped 7 bases and J dropped 7 bases, with 10 bases sitting between them. Germline V gene lookup returns CDR1 SEHNR and CDR2 FQNEAQ (reference sequence). CDR3 region: CASTSLGGYTF. The CDR3 DNA follows: TGTGCCAGCACCTCCCTAGGTGGCTACACCTTC. The entire variable domain, with the rest obtained from reference TRBV7-9 and TRBJ1-2, is as follows: DTGVSQNPRHKITKRGQNVTFRCDPISEHNRLYWYRQTLGQGPEFLTYFQNEAQLEKSRLLSDRFSAERPKGSFSTLEIQRTEQGDSAMYLCASTSLGGYTFGSGTRLTVV.

This clonotype was detected ten times or more. J is TRBJ1-1 and V is TRBV28, with D possibly being TRBD1 (6 bases). This CDR3 comprises 12 residues. Germline V lookup: CDR1 MDHEN, CDR2 SYDVKM. Trimming cost V 10 bases and J 3 bases, with 12 bases left between them. The CDR3 region has the DNA TGTGCCACCCAATACAGGGACACTGAAGCTTTCTTT. This gives the protein CATQYRDTEAFF. Full variable domain (missing parts from reference TRBV28 and TRBJ1-1): DVKVTQSSRYLVKRTGEKVFLECVQDMDHENMFWYRQDPGLGLRLIYFSYDVKMKEKGDIPEGYSVSREKKERFSLILESASTNQTSMYLCATQYRDTEAFFGQGTRLTVV.

The genes are TRBV5-5 and TRBJ1-1; a weak D match, TRBD1 (5 bases). Per the germline V gene, CDR1 is SGHKS and CDR2 is YYEKEE (reference sequence). This CDR3 contains 14 residues. V lost 3 bases, J lost 4 bases, and 13 bases lay in between. In nucleotides, the CDR3 is TGTGCCAGCAGCTCGGGACTGCCCACCACTGAAGCTTTCTTT. This codes for CASSSGLPTTEAFF. The variable domain in full, completed from reference TRBV5-5 and TRBJ1-1, reads DAGVTQSPTHLIKTRGQQVTLRCSPISGHKSVSWYQQVLGQGPQFIFQYYEKEERGRGNFPDRFSARQFPNYSSELNVNALLLGDSALYLCASSSGLPTTEAFFGQGTRLTVV.

The table lists this clonotype with many counts. The rearrangement joins TRBV29-1 to TRBJ2-7; TRBD1 might be the D (6 bases). V was shortened by 7 bases and J by 0 bases, with 10 bases between the two germline ends. Germline CDR1 SQVTM, CDR2 ANQGSEA. The CDR3 consists of 12 residues. CDR3 region: CSGRDISYEQYF. CDR3 DNA sequence: TGCAGCGGTCGGGACATCTCCTACGAGCAGTACTTC.

This clonotype was seen at least ten times. V and J are TRBV28 and TRBJ2-2; no clear D. CDR1 and CDR2 (germline): MDHEN, SYDVKM. The CDR3 totals 14 residues. Trimming took off 7 bases at V and 6 bases at J, with 15 bases between the two ends. CDR3 amino acids: CASTGRSYPGELFF. As DNA, the CDR3 is TGTGCCAGCACGGGCAGATCTTACCCCGGGGAGCTGTTTTTT.

This clonotype was recorded many times. This chain joins TRBV19 and TRBJ2-1, with TRBD2 matching 11 bases. Trimming took 5 bases from V and 6 from J; bases not matched to a gene: 6. Germline-derived CDR1 and CDR2 are LNHDA and SQIVND (reference sequence). The CDR3 spans 15 residues. CDR3 region: CASSFTGTSGNEQFF. CDR3 DNA: TGTGCCAGTAGTTTCACCGGGACTAGCGGCAATGAGCAGTTCTTC.

The sample holds many counts of this clonotype. V usage is TRBV29-1 and J usage is TRBJ1-5; no reliable D call. There are 13 residues in the CDR3. Trimming cost V 7 bases and J 3 bases, with 13 bases left between them. CDR1 is SQVTM, CDR2 ANQGSEA, per germline. For the CDR3, the DNA is TGCAGCGCTAAGAACAGTAACAATCAGCCCCAGCATTTT. It yields the protein CSAKNSNNQPQHF.

This clonotype was observed many times. This chain links TRBV5-6 with TRBJ1-2, with D possibly matching TRBD1 (6 bases). CDR1 is SGHDT and CDR2 is YYEEEE in the germline V gene. This CDR3 comprises 13 residues. V lost 1 base to trimming and J lost 12 bases, with 16 bases between them. The CDR3 DNA reads as TGTGCCAGCAGCTTGAGTCAGGGGTATACCCACACCTTC. This codes for CASSLSQGYTHTF.

This clonotype has ten or more counts. CDR3 protein: CASSLLTGGRTSTDTQYF. For the CDR3, the DNA is TGTGCCAGCAGTTTATTGACGGGAGGGAGGACTAGCACAGATACGCAGTATTTT. The rearrangement uses TRBV28 and TRBJ2-3; 8 nucleotides agree with TRBD2. With V trimmed by 1 base and J by 0 bases, 9 bases remained unmatched. This CDR3 has 18 amino acids. CDR1 is MDHEN and CDR2 is SYDVKM in the germline V gene. The variable domain in full, with the rest retrieved from reference TRBV28 and TRBJ2-3, is DVKVTQSSRYLVKRTGEKVFLECVQDMDHENMFWYRQDPGLGLRLIYFSYDVKMKEKGDIPEGYSVSREKKERFSLILESASTNQTSMYLCASSLLTGGRTSTDTQYFGPGTRLTVL.

In its sample, this clonotype was seen many times. V is TRBV20-1 and J is TRBJ2-1; 7 bases align to TRBD2. This CDR3 is built from 15 residues. V was clipped by 0 bases and J by 4 bases; unmatched bases: 6. CDR1 is DFQATT and CDR2 is SNEGSKA in the germline V gene (reference sequence). The CDR3 here is CSARDYGGGYNEQFF. The CDR3, as DNA: TGCAGTGCTAGAGATTACGGGGGAGGGTACAATGAGCAGTTCTTC.

This clonotype was counted ten times or more. The chain links TRBV12-3 or TRBV12-4 to TRBJ1-2; 7 bases are shared with TRBD1. The CDR3 totals 14 residues. The V and J ends lost 2 bases and 4 bases, in that order; junction bases with no gene match: 4. CDR3: CASSLHRDSYGYTF. CDR3 bases: TGTGCCAGCAGTTTACATCGGGACAGCTATGGCTACACCTTC.

This clonotype was seen once. A read error may explain this, as a much larger clone is one base away. The J gene is TRBJ1-5, the V gene TRBV3-1; D is ambiguous. Per the germline V gene, CDR1 is LGHDT and CDR2 is YNNKEL (reference sequence). This CDR3 is 12 amino acids long. CDR3 nucleotide sequence: TGTGCCAGCATCCAAGTGGGCCAGCCCCAGCATTTT. Its protein is CASIQVGQPQHF.

Many counts were recorded for this clonotype. J is TRBJ2-7 and V is TRBV7-2; D unclear. Trimming pared 5 bases from V and 4 bases from J, leaving 6 bases between. Germline lookup yields CDR1 SGHTA and CDR2 FQGNSA. CDR3 length: 11 amino acids. CDR3 bases: TGTGCCAGCAGCCAGCGATACGAGCAGTACTTC. Encoded protein: CASSQRYEQYF.

This clonotype was counted ten times or more. The chain recombines TRBV18 with TRBJ2-7; 7 positions agree with TRBD1. V was pared by 4 bases and J by 7 bases, with 7 bases of the junction left unmatched. Per the germline V gene, CDR1 is KGHSH and CDR2 is LQKENI. This CDR3 comprises 13 residues. The CDR3 reads CASSLTRDREQYF. The CDR3 nucleotides are TGTGCCAGCTCACTGACCCGGGACAGAGAGCAGTACTTC.

This clonotype was detected ten times or more. The V gene is TRBV6-1, the J gene TRBJ1-5; D is ambiguous. The CDR3 sequence is 16 residues long. With 5 bases removed from V and 0 bases from J, the gap between germline ends came to 14 bases. Germline V gives CDR1 MNHNS, CDR2 SASEGT. CDR3 amino acids: CASSNGRPHSNQPQHF. The CDR3 bases are TGTGCCAGCAGTAATGGACGGCCCCATAGCAATCAGCCCCAGCATTTT.

There are many counts of this clonotype. V gene TRBV23-1 combines with J gene TRBJ2-7; D is possibly TRBD1 (7 bases). TRBV23-1 is flagged as an ORF with uncertain function. Trimming stripped 4 bases from V and 0 bases from J, with 19 bases between. This CDR3 comprises 17 residues. The CDR3 bases are TGCGCCAGCAGTCCCCTCCAGGCAGGGGGGAGCTCCTACGAGCAGTACTTC. This codes for CASSPLQAGGSSYEQYF.